This T cell receptor (beta chain) came from a study of CD8+ T cells in alopecia areata. CDR3 length: 14 residues. V shed 4 bases and J shed 0 bases, with 9 bases lying between them. The V gene's germline CDR1 is SGHAT and CDR2 FQNNGV. Investigators isolated RNA and reverse transcribed it into cDNA to act as the sequencing template. Assay used: immunoSEQ multiplex PCR; TCRdb lists only in-frame clones, some missing. The sample carries 45,000 to 60,000 clones, around 96% recorded once. This TCR came from a human donor with alopecia areata. V is TRBV11-2 and J is TRBJ2-5; the D is unclear. The sample in question was CD8+ T cells sorted from blood, obtained at week 0. CDR3 bases: TGTGCCAGCAGCTCGAACAAGTACCAAGAGACCCAGTACTTC. Encoded protein: CASSSNKYQETQYF.